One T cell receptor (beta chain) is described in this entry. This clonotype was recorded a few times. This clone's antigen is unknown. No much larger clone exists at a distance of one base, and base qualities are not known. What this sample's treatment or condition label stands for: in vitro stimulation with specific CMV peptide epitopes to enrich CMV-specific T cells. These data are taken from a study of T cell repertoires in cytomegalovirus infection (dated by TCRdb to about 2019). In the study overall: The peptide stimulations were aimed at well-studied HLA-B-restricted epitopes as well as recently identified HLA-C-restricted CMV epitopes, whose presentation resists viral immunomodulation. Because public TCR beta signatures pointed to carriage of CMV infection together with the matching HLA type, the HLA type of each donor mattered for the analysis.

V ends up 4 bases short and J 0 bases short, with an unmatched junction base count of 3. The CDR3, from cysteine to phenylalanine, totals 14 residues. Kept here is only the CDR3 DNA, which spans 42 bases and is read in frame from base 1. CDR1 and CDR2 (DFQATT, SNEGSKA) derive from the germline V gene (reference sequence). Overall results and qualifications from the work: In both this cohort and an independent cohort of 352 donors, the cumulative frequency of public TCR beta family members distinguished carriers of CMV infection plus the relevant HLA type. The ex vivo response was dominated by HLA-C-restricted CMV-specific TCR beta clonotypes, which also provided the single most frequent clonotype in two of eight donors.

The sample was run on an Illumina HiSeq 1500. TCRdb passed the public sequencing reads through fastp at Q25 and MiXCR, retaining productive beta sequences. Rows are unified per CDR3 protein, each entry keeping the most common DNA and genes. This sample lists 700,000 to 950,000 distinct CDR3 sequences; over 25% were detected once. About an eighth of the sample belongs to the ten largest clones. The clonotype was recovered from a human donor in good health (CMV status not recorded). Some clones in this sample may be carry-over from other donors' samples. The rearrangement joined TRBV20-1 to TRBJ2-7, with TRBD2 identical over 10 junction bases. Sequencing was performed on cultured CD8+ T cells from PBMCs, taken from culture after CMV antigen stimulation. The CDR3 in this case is CSATSGGFSYEQYF. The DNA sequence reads TGCAGTGCTACTAGCGGGGGCTTCTCCTACGAGCAGTACTTC.